This T cell receptor (beta chain) derives from a study of Graves' ophthalmopathy and Graves' hyperthyroidism. CDR3 regions of TCR beta were amplified from RNA transcripts. Investigators did first-round RT-PCR with HTBI primers, then second-round multiplex PCR. TCRdb re-called the multiplex PCR reads through MiXCR, storing one row per CDR3 protein. The sample records about 1.2 million distinct CDR3 sequences, roughly 35% being singletons. This CDR3 is built from 15 residues. CDR1 and CDR2 from the germline V gene are DFQATT and SNEGSKA (reference sequence). Losses at the gene ends were 2 bases for V and 6 bases for J; bases not matched to a gene: 11. This clonotype was found many times.

The chain couples TRBV20-1 to TRBJ2-5; 8 positions agree with TRBD1. Sample: peripheral blood or thyroid tissue (not recorded which). The clonotype comes from an adult man with Graves' hyperthyroidism. The CDR3 is CSARRPSGGSKTQYF. CDR3 nucleotides: TGCAGTGCTAGACGCCCATCAGGGGGCTCCAAGACCCAGTACTTC.